Shown below are 17 T cell receptor beta chains from a single sample sequenced in a study of T cells after yellow fever vaccination (dated by TCRdb to about 2019). Libraries were prepared through 5' RACE. Instrument on record: Illumina HiSeq 2500. The public reads were reanalyzed by TCRdb: fastp trimming at Q25, MiXCR alignment, in-frame beta chains only. Each record represents a unique CDR3 protein, reported with the most common genes and DNA among its rows. Recorded for this sample are just under 600,000 distinct CDR3 sequences; roughly 13% of them occurred a single time. Over 12% of the sample belongs to the ten largest clones. Read against the paper, the sample's treatment or condition label means: live attenuated yellow fever vaccine strain. The sequencing here drew on PBMCs, taken on the day of the yellow fever booster vaccination. These receptors were obtained from a man aged 25-45 years who received the YFV17D yellow fever vaccine.

This clonotype was picked up a small number of times. The chain recombines TRBV4-3 with TRBJ2-5; 7 bases line up with TRBD2. V shed 0 bases, J shed 3 bases, and the junction held 13 bases outside the gene matches. CDR3 length: 18 amino acids. CDR1 LGHNA and CDR2 YSLEER come from the germline V gene. DNA of the CDR3: TGCGCCAGCAGCCAAGAGTTCGAGGGAGGGGTTGTGGAAGAGACCCAGTACTTC. It encodes CASSQEFEGGVVEETQYF.

This chain joins TRBV12-3 or TRBV12-4 and TRBJ2-1; 7 nucleotides agree with TRBD2. V shed 5 bases and J 3 bases; nucleotides not matched to a gene: 7. The CDR3 runs to 15 residues. DNA for the CDR3: TGTGCCAGCAGTGGGGGACTATTGGGCTACAATGAGCAGTTCTTC. It specifies CASSGGLLGYNEQFF.

In its sample, this clonotype was seen a few times. V gene TRBV7-9 combines with J gene TRBJ1-1; D might be TRBD1 (5 bases). The CDR3 runs 15 residues. V was pared by 5 bases and J by 3 bases, with 16 bases between. The germline CDR1 and CDR2 sequences are SEHNR and FQNEAQ (reference sequence). The CDR3 reads CASSRGAPTDTEAFF. CDR3 bases: TGTGCCAGCAGCAGAGGGGCGCCTACGGACACTGAAGCTTTCTTT.

The CDR3 nucleotides are TGCAGTGTCGTAGAGGGGGGTGCAGGCGGGCAGTTCTTC. This translates into CSVVEGGAGGQFF. The genes are TRBV20-1 and TRBJ2-1; the D gene could be TRBD1 or TRBD2 (6 bases each). Germline assignment: CDR1 DFQATT and CDR2 SNEGSKA (reference sequence). The V and J ends lost 7 bases and 12 bases respectively, with 22 bases between them. This CDR3 has 13 residues.

This rearrangement joins TRBV20-1 to TRBJ2-1, with 11 bases that match TRBD2. The CDR3 is 14 amino acids. V was pared by 7 bases and J by 5 bases, with 7 bases of the junction left unmatched. The germline CDR1 and CDR2 sequences are DFQATT and SNEGSKA (reference sequence). Here the CDR3 DNA reads TGCAGTGTGAGGGTACTAGCGGGAGACAATGAGCAGTTCTTC. Its translation is CSVRVLAGDNEQFF.

This clonotype was observed many times. This chain connects TRBV7-6 to TRBJ2-3; TRBD2 matches at 8 bases. The trim removed 5 bases at V and 1 base at J, leaving 11 bases unmatched. The CDR3 is 17 amino acids. From germline, CDR1 is SGHVS and CDR2 FNYEAQ. DNA for the CDR3: TGTGCCAGCAGCGTCGACTCTAGCGGGTTTGGCACAGATACGCAGTATTTT. Protein product: CASSVDSSGFGTDTQYF.

This clonotype was observed a handful of times. V gene TRBV5-1 combines with J gene TRBJ2-1; tentative D call: TRBD1 (6 bases). Trimming cost V 1 base and J 3 bases, with 11 bases left between them. The CDR3 is made up of 15 amino acids. Per the germline V gene, CDR1 is SGHRS and CDR2 is YFSETQ. The CDR3 nucleotides read TGCGCCAGCAGCTTGAGTTCGGACAGCTACAATGAGCAGTTCTTC. Translating it yields CASSLSSDSYNEQFF. Full variable domain (rest looked up from reference TRBV5-1 and TRBJ2-1): KAGVTQTPRYLIKTRGQQVTLSCSPISGHRSVSWYQQTPGQGLQFLFEYFSETQRNKGNFPGRFSGRQFSNSRSEMNVSTLELGDSALYLCASSLSSDSYNEQFFGPGTRLTVL.

In this sample, this clonotype turned up a few times. This chain uses TRBV20-1 with TRBJ1-1; perhaps TRBD1 as D (6 bases). The length of the CDR3 is 13 residues. Germline V CDR1 and CDR2: DFQATT, SNEGSKA (reference sequence). Trimming removed 3 bases from V and 5 bases from J, with 13 bases in between. The CDR3 sequence is CSARQGQRTEAFF. DNA for the CDR3: TGCAGTGCTAGGCAGGGGCAGCGAACTGAAGCTTTCTTT.

This clonotype was recorded a few times. The V gene is TRBV4-1, the J gene TRBJ2-1; D is unresolved. This CDR3 comprises 13 residues. V gave up 1 base and J gave up 8 bases, with 9 bases separating them. CDR1 MGHRA and CDR2 YSYEKL come from the germline V gene. The CDR3 DNA is TGCGCCAGCAGCCAAGTAGCCGGCTATGAGCAGTTCTTC. Protein sequence: CASSQVAGYEQFF.

The chain is built from TRBV5-6 and TRBJ2-1; 9 nucleotides line up with TRBD2. The CDR3 has 17 amino acids. V dropped 3 bases and J dropped 4; count of bases not matched to a gene: 11. CDR1 and CDR2 (germline): SGHDT, YYEEEE. Here the CDR3 reads CASSSPPSGRSYNEQFF. The CDR3 DNA sequence: TGTGCCAGCAGCTCACCCCCAAGCGGGAGGAGTTACAATGAGCAGTTCTTC.

Only a few counts were recorded for this clonotype. The V call is TRBV20-1, the J call TRBJ2-7, with TRBD2 as a possible D gene (6 bases). CDR3 length: 13 residues. Trimming cost V 4 bases and J 6 bases, with 16 bases left between them. Germline CDR1 DFQATT, CDR2 SNEGSKA (reference sequence). The CDR3 DNA reads as TGCAGTGCTACCAGCGGAGGGACTGGCGAGCAGTACTTC. Protein: CSATSGGTGEQYF.

V and J are TRBV2 and TRBJ2-1, with TRBD2 as a possible D gene (5 bases). Trimming took 10 bases from V and 6 from J, leaving 7 bases between them. Germline loops: CDR1 SNHLY, CDR2 FYNNEI. The CDR3 is made up of 10 amino acids. CDR3: CATRGNEQFF. The CDR3, as DNA: TGTGCCACCCGGGGCAATGAGCAGTTCTTC.

This clonotype was found many times. This chain joins TRBV19 and TRBJ2-1, with 8 nucleotides matching TRBD1. This CDR3 is 16 amino acids long. Germline trimming cut 1 base from V and 6 bases from J; bases unmatched to any gene: 8. Germline V gives CDR1 LNHDA, CDR2 SQIVND (reference sequence). The CDR3 is CASSIGDRPESNEQFF. The CDR3 region has the DNA TGTGCCAGTAGTATAGGGGACAGGCCGGAGTCCAATGAGCAGTTCTTC. Looking up the rest from reference TRBV19 and TRBJ2-1 gives the full variable domain: DGGITQSPKYLFRKEGQNVTLSCEQNLNHDAMYWYRQDPGQGLRLIYYSQIVNDFQKGDIAEGYSVSREKKESFPLTVTSAQKNPTAFYLCASSIGDRPESNEQFFGPGTRLTVL.

The chain combines TRBV9 with TRBJ1-2; the D is unclear. From germline, CDR1 is SGDLS and CDR2 YYNGEE. This CDR3 has 14 amino acids. V was cut by 5 bases and J by 1 base, with 12 bases left in between. This CDR3 reads CASSAREFNYGYTF. The CDR3 nucleotides read TGTGCCAGCAGTGCAAGGGAGTTTAACTATGGCTACACCTTC.

The rearrangement uses TRBV2 and TRBJ2-1, with 7 bases identical to TRBD2. The CDR3 runs 13 residues. The V gene end was trimmed by 6 bases and the J gene end by 7 bases; junction bases not matched to a gene: 6. CDR1 and CDR2 from the germline V gene are SNHLY and FYNNEI. The CDR3 sequence: CASSGGTLNEQFF. CDR3 DNA: TGTGCCAGCAGCGGGGGGACTTTAAATGAGCAGTTCTTC.

This clonotype has only a few counts. The chain recombines TRBV4-3 with TRBJ2-3; 11 bases are a match to TRBD1. This CDR3 region has 15 residues. V lost 7 bases, J lost 6 bases, and 9 bases stayed unmatched. Germline V gene data show CDR1 as LGHNA and CDR2 as YSLEER. The CDR3 coding sequence is TGCGCCAGCACCTCACGGACAGGGGGCAGGGATACGCAGTATTTT. Its translation: CASTSRTGGRDTQYF.

The chain links TRBV18 to TRBJ2-7, with D perhaps matching TRBD1 (6 bases). This CDR3 region has 15 residues. Trimming removed 2 bases at V and 4 bases at J, with 15 bases between. CDR1 is KGHSH, CDR2 LQKENI, per germline. The CDR3 sequence is CASSPSTGTGYEQYF. CDR3 nucleotide sequence: TGTGCCAGCTCACCATCTACAGGGACCGGATACGAGCAGTACTTC.